The source of this T cell receptor (beta chain) is a study of human T cells and chemical hapten exposure. Study summary: Patients had diphenylcyclopropenone applied to the scalp weekly throughout the approximately 22-week study.

TCRdb used MiXCR to reprocess the RACE reads, holding one entry per CDR3 protein. The table has 330,000 or so distinct CDR3 sequences, nearly 6.5% seen once. In this sample, this clonotype turned up a few times. Time point denoted: patch test 2, 6 weeks after DPC sensitization. The treatment: therapeutic diphenylcyclopropenone sensitization with weekly scalp DPC. Germline values: CDR1 DFQATT, CDR2 SNEGSKA (reference sequence). The CDR3 is 16 residues long. The V segment lost 2 bases and the J segment 1 base; nucleotides outside the gene matches: 5. The rearrangement uses TRBV20-1 and TRBJ1-2, with 12 bases matching TRBD1. This TCR was recovered from a woman younger than 35 with alopecia areata. Some clones in this sample may be carry-over from other donors' samples. Source: whole blood, taken in connection with sensitization to the hapten diphenylcyclopropenone (DPC). In DNA, the CDR3 is TGCAGTGCTAGAAACCGGGACAGGGGGCTTAACTATGGCTACACCTTC. This sequence encodes CSARNRDRGLNYGYTF.